These T cell receptor beta chains were read from a single sample in a study of early T cells in non-severe SARS-CoV-2 infection. A single record per CDR3 protein comes from TCRdb applying MiXCR to the 5' RACE reads. Counted here are 70,000 to 95,000 distinct CDR3 sequences, 13% to 15% occurring once; the ten biggest clones make up approximately 11%. The sequencing sample was made of whole blood. These receptors were collected from an adult who was a healthcare worker with PCR-confirmed SARS-CoV-2 infection or an uninfected control (not recorded which). Both conserved end residues are part of each CDR3. A D gene is named only where the DNA matches it firmly. Expanded clones are given a class, and other clones once, few, many or no size at all.

j_gene: TRBJ2-3; d_gene: TRBD2; v_gene: TRBV7-6; abundance: many; CDR3aa: CASSLVAGGRDTQYF; CDR3nt: TGTGCCAGCAGCTTAGTAGCGGGGGGCCGAGATACGCAGTATTTT
j_gene: TRBJ2-1; d_gene: .; v_gene: TRBV11-3; abundance: .; CDR3aa: CASSQVGAGKYNEQFF; CDR3nt: TGTGCCAGCAGCCAGGTCGGGGCAGGCAAATACAATGAGCAGTTCTTC
j_gene: TRBJ1-4; d_gene: .; v_gene: TRBV2; abundance: .; CDR3aa: CASSEQPGRSNGKLFF; CDR3nt: TGTGCCAGCAGTGAACAGCCCGGACGAAGTAACGGAAAACTGTTTTTT
j_gene: TRBJ2-7; d_gene: .; v_gene: TRBV29-1; abundance: .; CDR3aa: CSVQPSAGEQYF; CDR3nt: TGCAGCGTTCAGCCGTCGGCAGGGGAGCAGTACTTC
j_gene: TRBJ2-1; d_gene: TRBD2; v_gene: TRBV29-1; abundance: few; CDR3aa: CSVGTSGGVYNEQFF; CDR3nt: TGCAGCGTCGGGACTAGCGGGGGTGTGTACAATGAGCAGTTCTTC
j_gene: TRBJ2-1; d_gene: .; v_gene: TRBV18; abundance: few; CDR3aa: CASSHGYYNEQFF; CDR3nt: TGTGCCAGCTCCCACGGATACTACAATGAGCAGTTCTTC
j_gene: TRBJ1-1; d_gene: .; v_gene: TRBV30; abundance: few; CDR3aa: CAWTPRTEAFF; CDR3nt: TGTGCCTGGACCCCACGCACTGAAGCTTTCTTT
j_gene: TRBJ1-1; d_gene: .; v_gene: TRBV29-1; abundance: .; CDR3aa: CSVENSRAQRAFF; CDR3nt: TGCAGCGTTGAAAACTCCCGGGCCCAGCGGGCTTTCTTT
j_gene: TRBJ1-3; d_gene: .; v_gene: TRBV20-1; abundance: .; CDR3aa: CSARDPGTSGGNTIYF; CDR3nt: TGCAGTGCTAGAGACCCCGGGACCTCAGGAGGAAACACCATATATTTT
j_gene: TRBJ2-7; d_gene: .; v_gene: TRBV6-1; abundance: many; CDR3aa: CAVMTDGYEQYF; CDR3nt: TGTGCCGTCATGACAGACGGCTACGAGCAGTACTTC
j_gene: TRBJ1-4; d_gene: .; v_gene: TRBV14; abundance: .; CDR3aa: CASSQGWGRQEKLFF; CDR3nt: TGTGCCAGCAGCCAAGGCTGGGGCAGGCAAGAAAAACTGTTTTTT
j_gene: TRBJ1-2; d_gene: TRBD1; v_gene: TRBV12-3/TRBV12-4; abundance: .; CDR3aa: CASSDRVGYGYTF; CDR3nt: TGTGCCAGCAGTGACAGGGTCGGCTATGGCTACACCTTC
j_gene: TRBJ2-2; d_gene: TRBD2; v_gene: TRBV19; abundance: .; CDR3aa: CASSIRWSGGTGELFF; CDR3nt: TGTGCCAGTAGTATCCGGTGGAGCGGGGGCACCGGGGAGCTGTTTTTT
j_gene: TRBJ2-7; d_gene: TRBD1; v_gene: TRBV7-9; abundance: few; CDR3aa: CASSLLGTANYEQYF; CDR3nt: TGTGCCAGCAGCTTATTAGGGACAGCTAACTACGAGCAGTACTTC
j_gene: TRBJ2-2; d_gene: .; v_gene: TRBV7-2; abundance: .; CDR3aa: CASTPPPGTTGELFF; CDR3nt: TGTGCCAGCACCCCACCCCCAGGGACCACCGGGGAGCTGTTTTTT
j_gene: TRBJ1-2; d_gene: .; v_gene: TRBV6-2/TRBV6-3; abundance: .; CDR3aa: CASRFGQLYGYTF; CDR3nt: TGTGCCAGCAGGTTCGGACAGTTGTATGGCTACACCTTC
j_gene: TRBJ1-1; d_gene: TRBD1; v_gene: TRBV12-3/TRBV12-4; abundance: .; CDR3aa: CASTGDRGTEAFF; CDR3nt: TGTGCCAGCACCGGGGACAGGGGCACTGAAGCTTTCTTT
j_gene: TRBJ2-3; d_gene: .; v_gene: TRBV29-1; abundance: many; CDR3aa: CSVVQAFLDTDTQYF; CDR3nt: TGCAGCGTTGTACAGGCCTTCTTAGACACAGATACGCAGTATTTT
j_gene: TRBJ1-3; d_gene: .; v_gene: TRBV29-1; abundance: .; CDR3aa: CSARTGVSGNTIYF; CDR3nt: TGCAGCGCACGAACGGGGGTATCAGGAAACACCATATATTTT
j_gene: TRBJ2-4; d_gene: TRBD1; v_gene: TRBV6-2/TRBV6-3; abundance: many; CDR3aa: CASNLTGEVMRNIQYF; CDR3nt: TGTGCCAGCAATCTGACAGGGGAAGTCATGCGGAACATTCAGTACTTC
j_gene: TRBJ1-1; d_gene: .; v_gene: TRBV7-9; abundance: many; CDR3aa: CASSLARQNEAFF; CDR3nt: TGTGCCAGCAGCTTAGCGCGTCAGAACGAAGCTTTCTTT
j_gene: TRBJ1-1; d_gene: TRBD1; v_gene: TRBV7-2; abundance: .; CDR3aa: CASSFTGVGTEAFF; CDR3nt: TGTGCCAGCAGCTTTACAGGGGTGGGCACTGAAGCTTTCTTT
j_gene: TRBJ2-3; d_gene: .; v_gene: TRBV7-2; abundance: many; CDR3aa: CASSFPQGPGPDTQYF; CDR3nt: TGTGCCAGCAGCTTCCCGCAAGGGCCGGGTCCAGATACGCAGTATTTT
j_gene: TRBJ2-7; d_gene: .; v_gene: TRBV2; abundance: .; CDR3aa: CASSEGEDSYF; CDR3nt: TGTGCCAGCAGTGAAGGAGAGGATTCGTACTTC
j_gene: TRBJ2-6; d_gene: TRBD2; v_gene: TRBV10-3; abundance: .; CDR3aa: CAIRHQQSLAGISGANVLTF; CDR3nt: TGTGCCATCAGACACCAACAATCTCTAGCGGGAATCTCTGGGGCCAACGTCCTGACTTTC
j_gene: TRBJ2-2; d_gene: .; v_gene: TRBV12-3/TRBV12-4; abundance: .; CDR3aa: CASSFAAGELFF; CDR3nt: TGTGCCAGCAGTTTTGCCGCCGGGGAGCTGTTTTTT
j_gene: TRBJ2-1; d_gene: .; v_gene: TRBV6-5; abundance: few; CDR3aa: CASSYSPGHQFF; CDR3nt: TGTGCCAGCAGTTACTCACCGGGGCATCAGTTCTTC
j_gene: TRBJ2-3; d_gene: .; v_gene: TRBV11-2; abundance: few; CDR3aa: CASSPRQPGDTQYF; CDR3nt: TGTGCCAGCAGCCCGAGACAGCCAGGAGATACGCAGTATTTT
j_gene: TRBJ2-7; d_gene: .; v_gene: TRBV27; abundance: .; CDR3aa: CASSPPGTGYDEQYF; CDR3nt: TGTGCCAGCAGTCCTCCCGGGACGGGTTACGACGAGCAGTACTTC
j_gene: TRBJ2-7; d_gene: .; v_gene: TRBV29-1; abundance: .; CDR3aa: CSVPSPGPTYEQYF; CDR3nt: TGCAGCGTCCCCTCCCCAGGGCCTACCTACGAGCAGTACTTC
j_gene: TRBJ1-2; d_gene: .; v_gene: TRBV2; abundance: many; CDR3aa: CASRATVPSYGYTF; CDR3nt: TGTGCCAGCAGGGCGACAGTCCCCAGCTATGGCTACACCTTC
j_gene: TRBJ2-5; d_gene: .; v_gene: TRBV28; abundance: few; CDR3aa: CASSSPAGAIETQYF; CDR3nt: TGTGCCAGCAGCTCCCCGGCGGGGGCCATAGAGACCCAGTACTTC
j_gene: TRBJ2-3; d_gene: .; v_gene: TRBV5-1; abundance: .; CDR3aa: CASSLDRVDTQYF; CDR3nt: TGCGCCAGCAGCTTGGACAGGGTTGATACGCAGTATTTT
j_gene: TRBJ2-3; d_gene: TRBD2; v_gene: TRBV20-1; abundance: .; CDR3aa: CSAGRNSGAHTDTQYF; CDR3nt: TGCAGTGCTGGGCGAAATAGCGGGGCCCACACAGATACGCAGTATTTT
j_gene: TRBJ2-7; d_gene: TRBD1; v_gene: TRBV29-1; abundance: few; CDR3aa: CSVEGTGPYEQYF; CDR3nt: TGCAGCGTTGAAGGGACAGGCCCCTACGAGCAGTACTTC
j_gene: TRBJ2-3; d_gene: .; v_gene: TRBV6-6; abundance: once; CDR3aa: CASSYWGRVDTQYF; CDR3nt: TGTGCCAGCAGTTACTGGGGCCGAGTGGATACGCAGTATTTT
j_gene: TRBJ1-2; d_gene: TRBD1; v_gene: TRBV7-9; abundance: few; CDR3aa: CASSLEPGTEANYGYTF; CDR3nt: TGTGCCAGCAGCTTAGAACCCGGGACAGAAGCTAACTATGGCTACACCTTC
j_gene: TRBJ2-7; d_gene: .; v_gene: TRBV29-1; abundance: .; CDR3aa: CSAQTAGYEQYF; CDR3nt: TGCAGCGCCCAGACAGCCGGATACGAGCAGTACTTC
j_gene: TRBJ2-1; d_gene: TRBD2; v_gene: TRBV3-1; abundance: few; CDR3aa: CASSQGGGTYNEQFF; CDR3nt: TGTGCCAGCAGCCAAGGCGGGGGAACCTACAATGAGCAGTTCTTC
j_gene: TRBJ1-2; d_gene: .; v_gene: TRBV20-1; abundance: .; CDR3aa: CSASRREVRNYGYTF; CDR3nt: TGCAGTGCTAGCAGGCGGGAGGTTCGAAACTATGGCTACACCTTC
j_gene: TRBJ2-5; d_gene: .; v_gene: TRBV29-1; abundance: many; CDR3aa: CSVETGQLVYF; CDR3nt: TGCAGCGTGGAAACTGGACAGCTCGTTTACTTC
j_gene: TRBJ2-2; d_gene: .; v_gene: TRBV28; abundance: few; CDR3aa: CASSLGTTGELFF; CDR3nt: TGTGCCAGCAGTTTAGGGACCACCGGGGAGCTGTTTTTT
j_gene: TRBJ1-1; d_gene: TRBD1; v_gene: TRBV29-1; abundance: few; CDR3aa: CSANRGLSTEAFF; CDR3nt: TGCAGCGCGAACAGGGGGCTGAGTACTGAAGCTTTCTTT
j_gene: TRBJ2-3; d_gene: .; v_gene: TRBV28; abundance: few; CDR3aa: CASISTGDTQYF; CDR3nt: TGTGCCAGCATTTCGACCGGAGATACGCAGTATTTT
j_gene: TRBJ2-7; d_gene: .; v_gene: TRBV4-3; abundance: many; CDR3aa: CASSQDQASYEQYF; CDR3nt: TGCGCCAGCAGCCAAGATCAAGCTTCCTACGAGCAGTACTTC
j_gene: TRBJ2-7; d_gene: .; v_gene: TRBV2; abundance: .; CDR3aa: CASSERPLSEQYF; CDR3nt: TGTGCCAGCAGTGAAAGGCCGCTATCCGAGCAGTACTTC
j_gene: TRBJ2-3; d_gene: .; v_gene: TRBV6-2/TRBV6-3; abundance: few; CDR3aa: CASSYSFGSTDTQYF; CDR3nt: TGTGCCAGCAGTTACTCGTTCGGGAGTACAGATACGCAGTATTTT
j_gene: TRBJ2-1; d_gene: TRBD2; v_gene: TRBV5-1; abundance: .; CDR3aa: CASSLQRGAVNEQFF; CDR3nt: TGCGCCAGCAGCTTGCAGCGGGGGGCGGTTAATGAGCAGTTCTTC
j_gene: TRBJ2-1; d_gene: TRBD2; v_gene: TRBV4-1; abundance: few; CDR3aa: CASSQQAGGRYNEQFF; CDR3nt: TGCGCCAGCAGCCAGCAAGCGGGGGGGCGGTACAATGAGCAGTTCTTC
j_gene: TRBJ2-7; d_gene: .; v_gene: TRBV11-2; abundance: few; CDR3aa: CASSLGTGLGYEQYF; CDR3nt: TGTGCCAGCAGCTTAGGAACCGGGCTTGGGTACGAGCAGTACTTC
j_gene: TRBJ2-2; d_gene: TRBD1; v_gene: TRBV5-1; abundance: .; CDR3aa: CASSLPGTGAKGELFF; CDR3nt: TGCGCCAGCAGCTTGCCCGGGACAGGGGCGAAAGGGGAGCTGTTTTTT
j_gene: TRBJ1-3; d_gene: .; v_gene: TRBV5-1; abundance: many; CDR3aa: CASSLVMGDTIYF; CDR3nt: TGCGCCAGCAGCTTGGTGATGGGAGACACCATATATTTT
j_gene: TRBJ2-1; d_gene: TRBD2; v_gene: TRBV10-3; abundance: few; CDR3aa: CAISGLAVADEQFF; CDR3nt: TGTGCCATCAGTGGACTAGCGGTGGCTGATGAGCAGTTCTTC